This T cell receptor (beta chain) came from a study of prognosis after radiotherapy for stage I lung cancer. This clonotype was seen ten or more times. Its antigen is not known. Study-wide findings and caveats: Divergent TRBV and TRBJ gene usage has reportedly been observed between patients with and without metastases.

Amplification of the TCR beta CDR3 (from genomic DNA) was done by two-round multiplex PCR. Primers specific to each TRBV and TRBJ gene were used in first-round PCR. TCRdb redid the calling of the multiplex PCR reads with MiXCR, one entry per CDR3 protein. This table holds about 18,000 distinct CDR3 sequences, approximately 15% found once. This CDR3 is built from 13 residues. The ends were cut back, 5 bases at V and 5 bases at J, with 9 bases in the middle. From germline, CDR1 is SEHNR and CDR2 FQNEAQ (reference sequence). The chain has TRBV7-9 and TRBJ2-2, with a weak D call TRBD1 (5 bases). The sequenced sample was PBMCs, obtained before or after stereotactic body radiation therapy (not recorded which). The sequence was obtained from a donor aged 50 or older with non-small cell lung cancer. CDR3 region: CASSPYRTGELFF. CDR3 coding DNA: TGTGCCAGCAGCCCGTACAGGACCGGGGAGCTGTTTTTT.